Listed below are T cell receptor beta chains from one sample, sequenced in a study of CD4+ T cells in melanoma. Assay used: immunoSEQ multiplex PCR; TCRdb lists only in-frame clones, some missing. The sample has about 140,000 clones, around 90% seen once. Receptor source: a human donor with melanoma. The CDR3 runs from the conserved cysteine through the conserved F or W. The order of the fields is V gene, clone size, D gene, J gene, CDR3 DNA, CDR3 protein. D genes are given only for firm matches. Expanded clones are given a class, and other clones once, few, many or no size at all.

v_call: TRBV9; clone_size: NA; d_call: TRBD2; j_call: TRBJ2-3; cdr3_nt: TGTGCCAGCAGCGTTGAGGGGGTCGGCGGGGGGGCTCGGGATACGCAGTATTTT; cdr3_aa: CASSVEGVGGGARDTQYF
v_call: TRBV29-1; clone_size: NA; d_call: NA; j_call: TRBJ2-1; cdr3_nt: TGCAGCGTTGAACGCGAAAGCTCCTACAATGAGCAGTTCTTC; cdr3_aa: CSVERESSYNEQFF
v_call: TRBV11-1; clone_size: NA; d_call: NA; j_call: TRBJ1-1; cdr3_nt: TGTGCCAGCAGCCCCGGGGCGGTGAACACTGAAGCTTTCTTT; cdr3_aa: CASSPGAVNTEAFF
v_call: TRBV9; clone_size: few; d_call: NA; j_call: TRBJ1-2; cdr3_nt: TGTGCCAGCAGCGTAGGACAGCTATATGGCTACACCTTC; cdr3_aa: CASSVGQLYGYTF
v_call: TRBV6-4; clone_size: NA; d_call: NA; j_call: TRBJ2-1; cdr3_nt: TGTGCCAGCAGTGAGCAGCGGGTAGGAGACTACAATGAGCAGTTCTTC; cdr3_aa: CASSEQRVGDYNEQFF
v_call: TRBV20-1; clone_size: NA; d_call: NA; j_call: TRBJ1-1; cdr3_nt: TGCAGTGCCAGCCACGGACCGGAAGCTTTCTTT; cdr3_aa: CSASHGPEAFF
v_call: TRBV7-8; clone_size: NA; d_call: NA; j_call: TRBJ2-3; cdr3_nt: TGTGCCAGCAGCTACCAGGGGACGAATACGCAGTATTTT; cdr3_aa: CASSYQGTNTQYF
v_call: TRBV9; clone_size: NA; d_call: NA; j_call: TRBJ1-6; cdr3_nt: TGTGCCAGCAGCGTTGCAGGGAATTCACCCCTCCACTTT; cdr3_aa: CASSVAGNSPLHF
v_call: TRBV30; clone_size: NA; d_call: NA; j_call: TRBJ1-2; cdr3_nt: TGTGCCTGGATGAAGGCCCGCTATGGCTACACCTTC; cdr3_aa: CAWMKARYGYTF
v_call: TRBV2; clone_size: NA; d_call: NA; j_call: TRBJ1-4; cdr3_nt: TGTGCCAGCAGTGCCGAGGGCTCGACGGGACTGTTTTTT; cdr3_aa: CASSAEGSTGLFF
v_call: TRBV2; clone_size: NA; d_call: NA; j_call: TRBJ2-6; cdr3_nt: TGTGCCAGCAGTCCCGTCTCTGGGGCCAACGTCCTGACTTTC; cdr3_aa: CASSPVSGANVLTF
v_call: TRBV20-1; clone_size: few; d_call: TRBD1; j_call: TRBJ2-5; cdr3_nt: TGCAGTGCCTACAGGGGCAAGACCCAGTACTTC; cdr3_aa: CSAYRGKTQYF
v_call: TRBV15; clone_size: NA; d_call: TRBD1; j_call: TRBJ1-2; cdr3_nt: TGTGCCACCAGCAGAGGATCGTCAGGGGGCCCGGGCTACACCTTC; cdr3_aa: CATSRGSSGGPGYTF
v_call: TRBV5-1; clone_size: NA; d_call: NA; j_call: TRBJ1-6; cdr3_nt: TGCGCCAGCAGGCACACTCCGACCGCCTATCAAGATAATAATTCACCCCTCCACTTT; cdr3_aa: CASRHTPTAYQDNNSPLHF
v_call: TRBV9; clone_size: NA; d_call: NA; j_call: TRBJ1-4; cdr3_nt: TGTGCCAGCAGCGCCAGGGACGGTGAAAAACTGTTTTTT; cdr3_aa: CASSARDGEKLFF
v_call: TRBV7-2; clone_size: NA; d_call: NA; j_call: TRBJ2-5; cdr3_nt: TGTGCCAGCAGTCCCGACTTCCAGAAGACCCAGTACTTC; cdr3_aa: CASSPDFQKTQYF
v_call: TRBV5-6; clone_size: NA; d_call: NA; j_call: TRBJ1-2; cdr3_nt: TGTGCCAGCAGCGCACCACAGGTTAACTATGGCTACACCTTC; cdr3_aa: CASSAPQVNYGYTF
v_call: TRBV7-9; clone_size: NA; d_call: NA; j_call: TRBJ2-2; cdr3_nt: TGTGCCAGCAGCTCCACGGGACTCCAGAACACCGGGGAGCTGTTTTTT; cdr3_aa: CASSSTGLQNTGELFF
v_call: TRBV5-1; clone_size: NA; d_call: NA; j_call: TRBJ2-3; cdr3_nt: TGCGCCAGCAGCTTGGCCGGGGGCGAAGATACGCAGTATTTT; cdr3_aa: CASSLAGGEDTQYF
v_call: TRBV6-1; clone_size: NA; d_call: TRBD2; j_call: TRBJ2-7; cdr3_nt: TGTGCCAGCAGTGGGCCGGGACTAGCCCGCCCCTACGAGCAGTACTTC; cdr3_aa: CASSGPGLARPYEQYF
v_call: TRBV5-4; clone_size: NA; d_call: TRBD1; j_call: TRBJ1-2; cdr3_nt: TGTGCCAGCAGCTTGGCCATGGACAGGGCGTCTGGCTACACCTTC; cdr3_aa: CASSLAMDRASGYTF
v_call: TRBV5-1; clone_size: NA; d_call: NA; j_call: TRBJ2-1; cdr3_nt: TGCGCCAGCAGCTTGGCCACTACGGGGGGCATCTTTAGTGAGCAGTTCTTC; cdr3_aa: CASSLATTGGIFSEQFF
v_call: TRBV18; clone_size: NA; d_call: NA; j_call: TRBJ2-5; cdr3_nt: TGTGCCAGCTCGCCTACTCAGGGCCAAAAAGAGACCCAGTACTTC; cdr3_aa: CASSPTQGQKETQYF
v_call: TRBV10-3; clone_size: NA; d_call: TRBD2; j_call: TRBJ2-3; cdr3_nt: TGTGCCATCAACGACGGGGGGTACACAGATACGCAGTATTTT; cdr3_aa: CAINDGGYTDTQYF
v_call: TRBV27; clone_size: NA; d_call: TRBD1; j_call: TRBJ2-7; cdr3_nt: TGTGCCAGCAGCCTCGACAGGGGGGCCTACGAGCAGTACTTC; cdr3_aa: CASSLDRGAYEQYF
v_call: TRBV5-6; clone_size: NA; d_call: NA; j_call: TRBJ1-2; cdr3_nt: TGTGCCAGCAGCCTAAAGGACGGAAATATTAACTATGGCTACACCTTC; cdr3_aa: CASSLKDGNINYGYTF
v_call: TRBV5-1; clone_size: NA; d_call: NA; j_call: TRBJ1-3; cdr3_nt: TGCGCCAGCAGCTTGGACGGGGGCTCTGGAAACACCATATATTTT; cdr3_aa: CASSLDGGSGNTIYF
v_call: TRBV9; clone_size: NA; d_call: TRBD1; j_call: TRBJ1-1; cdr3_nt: TGTGCCAGCAGCCCTCGGACAGGGCGTACCACTGAAGCTTTCTTT; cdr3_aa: CASSPRTGRTTEAFF
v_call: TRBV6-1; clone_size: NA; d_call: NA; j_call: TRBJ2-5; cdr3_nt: TGTGCCAGCAAAGGAAGCGGAGAGACCCAGTACTTC; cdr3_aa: CASKGSGETQYF
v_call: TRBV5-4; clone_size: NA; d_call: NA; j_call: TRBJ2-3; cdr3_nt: TGTGCCAGCAGCTTGGGTAGCATGGATACGCAGTATTTT; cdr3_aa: CASSLGSMDTQYF